One and the same sample provided the 26 T cell receptor beta chains below, sequenced in a study of T cells after yellow fever vaccination (dated by TCRdb to 2018 to 2020). Sample treatment or condition, as interpreted from the label and publication: live attenuated yellow fever vaccine strain. The library was obtained by 5' RACE. TCRdb records Illumina NovaSeq 6000 as the sequencer. TCRdb took the public reads, trimmed them with fastp at Q25, ran MiXCR for clone calling and kept in-frame beta chains. Entries that share a CDR3 protein sequence are merged under the most common genes and DNA. The sample yields more than 25,000 distinct CDR3 sequences; 4% to 5% were counted once. The top ten constitute 35% to 45% of the sample. The sequences come from PBMCs, either bulk or a sorted T-cell subset (CD4+, CD8+, memory, or dextramer-sorted; not recorded which), collected on the day of the yellow fever booster vaccination. All receptors come from a man aged 18 to 29 who received the YFV17D yellow fever vaccine.

At least ten counts were recorded for this clonotype. V is TRBV5-1 and J is TRBJ2-2; 7 positions agree with TRBD1. The germline V gene has CDR1 SGHRS and CDR2 YFSETQ. V lost 5 bases, J lost 3 bases, and 4 bases stayed unmatched. The CDR3 totals 14 residues. The CDR3 DNA is TGCGCCAGCAGTCCGGGACAGTACACCGGGGAGCTGTTTTTT. It translates to CASSPGQYTGELFF.

V and J are TRBV2 and TRBJ1-6; possible D gene TRBD1, 6 bases. Trimming took off 1 base at V and 9 bases at J, with 13 bases between the two ends. This CDR3 is 15 amino acids long. Germline V gene lookup returns CDR1 SNHLY and CDR2 FYNNEI. The CDR3 DNA reads as TGTGCCAGCAGTGAAGGTCGGGGGCTGGTTTCACCCCTCCACTTT. Translating it yields CASSEGRGLVSPLHF.

This clonotype was observed at least ten times. CDR3 residues: CSASDGGQGYNEQFF. The DNA for the CDR3 is TGCAGTGCTAGCGACGGGGGACAGGGCTACAATGAGCAGTTCTTC. The rearrangement uses TRBV20-1 and TRBJ2-1, with 9 bases that match TRBD1. There are 15 residues in the CDR3. V dropped 3 bases and J dropped 3; count of bases not matched to a gene: 6. Germline CDR1 reads DFQATT; CDR2 reads SNEGSKA (reference sequence).

This clonotype showed up many times. The CDR3 nucleotides are TGCGCCAGCAGTGATTTCTCGAGTTCTACGAGGCAGTATTTT. Translation gives CASSDFSSSTRQYF. The J gene is TRBJ2-3, the V gene TRBV10-1; D is unresolved. Germline V gene sequence: CDR1 WNHNN, CDR2 SYGVQD (reference sequence). V lost 3 bases and J lost 11, with 18 bases in between. The CDR3 loop spans 14 amino acids.

This clonotype occurred many times. V is TRBV20-1 and J is TRBJ2-5; TRBD2 matches 7 bases. The V segment lost 5 bases and the J segment 5 bases; nucleotides outside the gene matches: 5. Germline assignment: CDR1 DFQATT and CDR2 SNEGSKA (reference sequence). The CDR3 loop spans 12 amino acids. The CDR3 region is CSALGGWETQYF. The CDR3 nucleotides are TGCAGTGCTTTGGGGGGGTGGGAGACCCAGTACTTC.

This clonotype was recorded many times. This chain links TRBV18 with TRBJ2-7; no clear D. CDR3 length: 11 residues. V lost 0 bases and J lost 3, with 0 bases in between. Germline CDR1 is KGHSH and CDR2 is LQKENI. The CDR3 DNA follows: TGTGCCAGCTCACCACCCTACGAGCAGTACGTC. This gives the protein CASSPPYEQYV.

The table lists this clonotype with many counts. The rearrangement joins TRBV7-8 to TRBJ1-3; D call uncertain. Germline V lookup: CDR1 SGHVS, CDR2 FQNEAQ. Trimming removed 5 bases from V and 3 bases from J, with 11 bases in between. This CDR3 is built from 14 residues. CDR3 in DNA: TGTGCCAGCAGCCCCCAGTTATATGGAAACACCATATATTTT. This encodes CASSPQLYGNTIYF.

This clonotype has a count of ten or more. V usage is TRBV7-2 and J usage is TRBJ2-3; TRBD2 matches 8 bases. V gave up 2 bases and J gave up 3 bases; unmatched junction bases: 4. This CDR3 region has 15 residues. The V gene's germline CDR1 is SGHTA and CDR2 FQGNSA. DNA of the CDR3: TGTGCCAGCAGCTTATTACGGGGGGGAACAGATACGCAGTATTTT. It encodes CASSLLRGGTDTQYF.

This sequence joins TRBV14 and TRBJ1-1, with D hard to call. Germline CDR1 SGHDN, CDR2 FVKESK. The V end lost 4 bases, the J end lost 3 bases, and 9 bases lay between the germline ends. CDR3 length: 13 residues. CDR3: CASSRFTYTEAFF. CDR3 DNA: TGTGCCAGCAGCCGGTTCACATACACTGAAGCTTTCTTT.

This clonotype was detected ten times or more. V is TRBV28 and J is TRBJ1-2, with D hard to call. Germline-derived CDR1 and CDR2 are MDHEN and SYDVKM. This CDR3 has 12 residues. Trimming cost V 8 bases and J 5 bases, with 12 bases left between them. The CDR3 loop is CASSISFYGYTF. Written as DNA, the CDR3 is TGTGCCAGCTCGATCAGCTTTTATGGCTACACCTTC.

The sample holds a few counts of this clonotype. V usage is TRBV7-2 and J usage is TRBJ1-2, with D possibly being TRBD1 (5 bases). Trimming took 3 bases from V and 0 from J, leaving 14 bases between them. CDR1 and CDR2 (germline): SGHTA, FQGNSA. The CDR3 runs to 16 residues. In nucleotides, the CDR3 is TGTGCCAGCAGCTTCCAGGCAGGGCGCACTAACTATGGCTACACCTTC. This translates into CASSFQAGRTNYGYTF.

As to this clonotype: With a much larger clone just one base away, this may be a read error. The CDR3 loop reads CASSRTGGSGNEQYF. The CDR3 coding sequence is TGCGCCAGCAGTCGGACAGGGGGCTCGGGCAATGAGCAGTACTTC. V usage is TRBV5-1 and J usage is TRBJ2-5; 11 bases align to TRBD1. The V and J ends lost 5 bases and 11 bases, in that order; junction bases with no gene match: 14. CDR1 is SGHRS, CDR2 YFSETQ, per germline. CDR3 length: 15 residues.

Ten or more counts support this clonotype. Here the CDR3 DNA reads TGTGCCAGCAGTGACAACGTTGCTAGCATGGCAGATACGCAGTATTTT. Translation gives CASSDNVASMADTQYF. This chain connects TRBV6-4 to TRBJ2-3; the D gene is possibly TRBD2 (5 bases). V was clipped by 2 bases and J by 4 bases, with 16 bases between them. The CDR3 extends over 16 amino acids. Germline assignment: CDR1 MRHNA and CDR2 SNTAGT.

This clonotype was seen at least ten times. The chain has TRBV7-3 and TRBJ1-6; a possible D gene is TRBD1 (5 bases). This CDR3 spans 18 amino acids. Germline V lookup: CDR1 SGHTA, CDR2 FQGTGA. V lost 1 base and J lost 5, with 18 bases in between. The CDR3 DNA sequence: TGTGCCAGCAGCTTAAGGGGGAGCCGAGGTCTAAATAATTCACCCCTCCACTTT. The encoded protein is CASSLRGSRGLNNSPLHF.

Ten or more counts support this clonotype. The V gene is TRBV20-1, the J gene TRBJ2-3; 12 nucleotides match TRBD1. The J segment lost 3 bases and the V segment lost 4 bases, leaving 11 bases of the junction unmatched. Germline CDR1 and CDR2: DFQATT and SNEGSKA (reference sequence). The CDR3 contains 17 residues. The CDR3, as DNA: TGCAGTGCTACCGGGACAGGGGGCGGGAGTGGGACAGATACGCAGTATTTT. This translates into CSATGTGGGSGTDTQYF.

Many counts were recorded for this clonotype. The rearrangement uses TRBV5-1 and TRBJ1-1; the D is unclear. This CDR3 has 14 amino acids. V dropped 2 bases and J dropped 6 bases, with 14 bases sitting between them. Germline lookup yields CDR1 SGHRS and CDR2 YFSETQ. For the CDR3, the DNA is TGCGCCAGCAGCTTATCTACAGACGGCTCTGAAGCTTTCTTT. It translates to CASSLSTDGSEAFF.

This clonotype came up many times. The chain recombines TRBV5-1 with TRBJ2-1; 11 bases agree with TRBD2. J was trimmed by 8 bases and V by 0 bases; bases with no gene match: 4. The CDR3 consists of 15 residues. Germline CDR1 SGHRS, CDR2 YFSETQ. CDR3 residues: CASSLASGGIYEQFF. The CDR3 nucleotides are TGCGCCAGCAGCTTGGCTAGCGGGGGGATATATGAGCAGTTCTTC.

The chain recombines TRBV5-1 with TRBJ2-2; D remains ambiguous. Trimming removed 2 bases at V and 5 bases at J, with 7 bases between. Germline V CDR1 and CDR2: SGHRS, YFSETQ. CDR3 length: 13 residues. This CDR3 reads CASSLTVTGELFF. The CDR3 DNA follows: TGCGCCAGCAGCTTAACGGTTACCGGGGAGCTGTTTTTT.

By proportion, this clonotype is large. The rearrangement uses TRBV20-1 and TRBJ1-2; D not certain. CDR1 is DFQATT, CDR2 SNEGSKA, per germline (reference sequence). This CDR3 has 12 amino acids. V was cut by 6 bases and J by 6 bases, with 14 bases left in between. CDR3 sequence reads: CSAASDKDGYTF. The CDR3 DNA is TGCAGTGCAGCGAGTGATAAGGATGGCTACACCTTC.

This clonotype showed up many times. The rearrangement uses TRBV20-1 and TRBJ2-7, with D hard to call. This CDR3 spans 12 amino acids. Germline CDR1 DFQATT, CDR2 SNEGSKA (reference sequence). The germline V and J ends were trimmed by 3 bases and 2 bases, with 8 bases remaining between them. The CDR3 sequence is CSASGLTYEQYV. DNA for the CDR3: TGCAGTGCTAGCGGTTTAACCTACGAGCAGTACGTC.

In its sample, this clonotype was seen many times. The gene calls are TRBV20-1 and TRBJ2-3; perhaps TRBD2 as D (5 bases). Germline CDR1 DFQATT, CDR2 SNEGSKA (reference sequence). This CDR3 has 14 amino acids. The ends were cut back, 3 bases at V and 2 bases at J, with 12 bases in the middle. Here the CDR3 DNA reads TGCAGTGCTAGGGACTTCAGATCCACAGATACGCAGTATTTT. As protein: CSARDFRSTDTQYF.

This clonotype appeared many times. The J gene is TRBJ2-5, the V gene TRBV7-3, with TRBD2 identical over 9 bases. CDR3 length: 15 amino acids. Germline V CDR1 and CDR2: SGHTA, FQGTGA. V shed 4 bases and J 5 bases; nucleotides not matched to a gene: 8. CDR3 bases: TGTGCCAGCAGCTCCCTGGGGAGCGGGAGGGAGACCCAGTACTTC. Translated: CASSSLGSGRETQYF.

This rearrangement joins TRBV19 to TRBJ1-5, with 7 bases that match TRBD1. The CDR3 length is 15 residues. Germline assignment: CDR1 LNHDA and CDR2 SQIVND (reference sequence). V shed 3 bases and J 6 bases; nucleotides not matched to a gene: 8. The CDR3 nucleotides read TGTGCCAGTAGTATCGGCAGGGGGTTTGGTCAGCCCCAGCATTTT. It is translated as CASSIGRGFGQPQHF.

This clonotype was counted at least ten times. The chain uses TRBV5-1 and TRBJ1-1; D remains ambiguous. The germline V gene has CDR1 SGHRS and CDR2 YFSETQ. The germline V and J ends were trimmed by 3 bases and 1 base, with 10 bases remaining between them. This CDR3 has 14 amino acids. The CDR3 protein is CASSSAASNTEAFF. The CDR3 nucleotides read TGCGCCAGCAGCTCGGCGGCATCGAACACTGAAGCTTTCTTT.

This clonotype was seen at least ten times. The chain recombines TRBV14 with TRBJ2-5, with D possibly being TRBD2 (6 bases). Deletions cut 1 base from V and 1 base from J, with 16 bases between. CDR3 size: 17 residues. CDR1 and CDR2 (germline): SGHDN, FVKESK. The CDR3 nucleotides read TGTGCCAGCAGCCAAGCCGGACTCATTAGCGGCCAAGAGACCCAGTACTTC. Residues: CASSQAGLISGQETQYF.

This clonotype came up many times. The chain is built from TRBV4-3 and TRBJ1-2; 8 bases agree with TRBD1. The germline gives CDR1 LGHNA, CDR2 YSLEER. This CDR3 spans 17 amino acids. The V and J ends lost 0 bases and 2 bases, in that order; junction bases with no gene match: 8. The DNA of the CDR3 is TGCGCCAGCAGCCAAGATTGGCAGGGGGCTGTAAACTATGGCTACACCTTC. The encoded protein is CASSQDWQGAVNYGYTF.